The source of this T cell receptor beta chain is a study of cytomegalovirus exposure and HLA in healthy donors. The PCR ran on 60 Vbeta and 13 Jbeta primers. Repertoires were generated with immunoSEQ multiplex PCR, while TCRdb's copy carries only in-frame clones and drops some. The sample has fewer than 140,000 clones, about 75% seen once; the top ten hold roughly 3%. In this sample, this clone turned up a few times. The TCR originated in a male donor in good health and CMV-seropositive. Source material: PBMCs.

CDR3 coding DNA: TGTGCCAGCAGGGACAGGGGAAAACTGTTTTTT. This translates into CASRDRGKLFF. The rearrangement uses TRBV6-5 and TRBJ1-4, with 9 positions matching TRBD1. The ends lost 6 bases at V and 10 bases at J; junction bases unmatched: 0. Germline CDR1 reads MNHEY; CDR2 reads SVGAGI. The CDR3 has 11 residues.